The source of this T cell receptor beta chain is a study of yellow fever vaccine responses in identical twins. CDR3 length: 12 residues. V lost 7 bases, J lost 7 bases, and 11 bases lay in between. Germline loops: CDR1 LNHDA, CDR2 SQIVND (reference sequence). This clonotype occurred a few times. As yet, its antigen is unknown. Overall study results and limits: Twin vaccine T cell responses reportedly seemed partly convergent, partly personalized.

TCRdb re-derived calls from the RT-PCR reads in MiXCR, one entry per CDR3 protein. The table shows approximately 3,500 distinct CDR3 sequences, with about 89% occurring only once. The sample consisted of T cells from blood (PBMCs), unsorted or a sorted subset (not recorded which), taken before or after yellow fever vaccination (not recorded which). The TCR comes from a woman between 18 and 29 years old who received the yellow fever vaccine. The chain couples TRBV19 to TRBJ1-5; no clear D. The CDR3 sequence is CASTRPGQPQHF. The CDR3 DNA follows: TGTGCCAGTACTCGTCCGGGGCAGCCCCAGCATTTT.